This T cell receptor beta chain derives from a study of CD8 T cells in Susac syndrome. TEMRA cells were FACS-enriched, unlike CD8+ and CD4+ T cells, which were negatively isolated. After extraction with the RNeasy kit, about 0.45 to 1 ug of the RNA was reverse transcribed using random hexamers. Multiplex PCR with immunoSEQ amplified the TCR beta CDR3 across 54 Vbeta and 13 Jbeta. TCRdb ran MiXCR on the immunoSEQ multiplex PCR reads and lists one entry per CDR3 protein. The sample includes tens of thousands of distinct CDR3 sequences, over 85% of them seen just once. General observations from the study: Susac-specific public clones in total CD8+ repertoires numbered some 15; in CD8+ TEMRA repertoires, they numbered a few.

About this clonotype: Antigen unknown.

CDR1 is MDHEN, CDR2 SYDVKM, per germline. The CDR3 spans 19 residues. The junction had 8 bases not matched to a gene; V was cut back by 2 bases and J by 4 bases. This chain connects TRBV28 to TRBJ2-2; TRBD2 aligns across 15 bases. The sequence derives from a human donor with Susac syndrome. The specimen was CD8+ T cells from PBMCs. DNA of the CDR3: TGTGCCAGCAGTTTAAGGACTAGCGGGAGGGGCAGGGGCACCGGGGAGCTGTTTTTT. Residues: CASSLRTSGRGRGTGELFF.